The TCR beta chain under discussion was sequenced for a study of shared clonotypes between healthy human individuals. Clones were sequenced by immunoSEQ multiplex PCR, and TCRdb holds only the in-frame ones, with some missing. The data contain about a million clones, approximately 80% of them singletons. Germline V CDR1 and CDR2: MGHDK, SYGVNS. Germline trimming cut 6 bases from V and 1 base from J; bases unmatched to any gene: 3. This CDR3 comprises 15 residues. Source material: memory CD4+ T cells from PBMCs. Subset reported: CD45RA-negative fraction. The V and J genes are TRBV25-1 and TRBJ2-3; TRBD2 matches 11 bases. The TCR comes from a man younger than 35 in good health. Some clones in this sample may be carry-over from other donors' samples. The CDR3 DNA reads as TGTGCCAGCAGGGGGACTAGCGGAGGCACAGATACGCAGTATTTT. This sequence encodes CASRGTSGGTDTQYF.